This is a list of T cell receptor beta chains from one sample in a study of blood T cell repertoires in COVID-19. Only in-frame clones appear in the TCRdb table, and some are missing; sequencing was by immunoSEQ multiplex PCR. The sample lists around 140,000 clones, 88% seen once, with less than 2% in the top ten. The sequenced sample was peripheral blood. The receptor source for this set is a woman aged 45 to 65 with acute or convalescent COVID-19. Each CDR3 is given with its conserved first and last residue. The D gene is left open where the match is weak. Some rows mark clone size as missing; the rest say once, few, many or name a class of expanded clone.

cdr3_length	d_call	v_call	j_call	clone_size	cdr3_nt	cdr3_aa
15	-	TRBV28	TRBJ1-1	-	TGTGCCAGCAGTCCCCTGCGGGGGGCATTGACTGAAGCTTTCTTT	CASSPLRGALTEAFF
16	-	TRBV18	TRBJ2-2	-	TGTGCCAGCTCACCACCAGGCCGGACAGTTGCCGGGGAGCTGTTTTTT	CASSPPGRTVAGELFF
15	-	TRBV6-5	TRBJ2-1	-	TGTGCCAGCAGTTACGGGCATCCCCCCTACAATGAGCAGTTCTTC	CASSYGHPPYNEQFF
15	-	TRBV5-1	TRBJ2-3	-	TGCGCCAGCAAACAGGGAGGGGCTAGCACAGATACGCAGTATTTT	CASKQGGASTDTQYF
12	-	TRBV6-5	TRBJ1-1	-	TGTGCCACCACCAGGGAGAACACTGAAGCTTTCTTT	CATTRENTEAFF
16	TRBD1	TRBV5-1	TRBJ1-1	-	TGCGCCAGCAGCTCGCGGACAGGGGACATTAACACTGAAGCTTTCTTT	CASSSRTGDINTEAFF
12	-	TRBV29-1	TRBJ1-1	-	TGCAGCGTTGATGGGAGGAACACTGAAGCTTTCTTT	CSVDGRNTEAFF
14	-	TRBV5-5	TRBJ2-3	-	TGTGCCAGCAGCATTCAGGGTCCGGCAGATACGCAGTATTTT	CASSIQGPADTQYF
16	TRBD2	TRBV7-2	TRBJ2-3	-	TGTGCCAGCAGCTTAGCTGCCAGCGGGGTGCCAGATACGCAGTATTTT	CASSLAASGVPDTQYF
15	-	TRBV21-1	TRBJ2-3	-	TGTGCCAGCAGCAAAGAAAGGGGATACACAGATACGCAGTATTTT	CASSKERGYTDTQYF
16	TRBD2	TRBV5-5	TRBJ2-2	-	TGTGCCAGCAGAAGGTCTAGCGGTAAGAACACCGGGGAGCTGTTTTTT	CASRRSSGKNTGELFF
17	TRBD2	TRBV4-2	TRBJ2-7	-	TGTGCCAGCAGCCAAGATCTTCCCAGCGGGAGACGGTACGAGCAGTACTTC	CASSQDLPSGRRYEQYF
11	TRBD1	TRBV6-4	TRBJ1-4	-	TGTGCCACCACAGGGGGGGAAAAACTGTTTTTT	CATTGGEKLFF
15	TRBD1	TRBV2	TRBJ2-2	once	TGTGCCAGCAGTGAAGGGACAGGGTACACCGGGGAGCTGTTTTTT	CASSEGTGYTGELFF
13	-	TRBV4-1	TRBJ1-2	-	TGCGCCAGCAGCCAAGGAGAGAGAGGCGGCTACACCTTC	CASSQGERGGYTF
13	-	TRBV11-2	TRBJ2-5	-	TGTGCCAGCAGGAGGGGGGGCCAAGAGACCCAGTACTTC	CASRRGGQETQYF
13	-	TRBV29-1	TRBJ2-7	-	TGCAGCGTTGAAGATGGTAGTTCCTACGAGCAGTACTTC	CSVEDGSSYEQYF
13	TRBD1	TRBV2	TRBJ2-5	-	TGTGCCAATGACAGGGTGACGCAAGAGACCCAGTACTTC	CANDRVTQETQYF
15	TRBD1	TRBV11-3	TRBJ2-5	-	TGTGCCAGCAGCTCCAGACAGGGCGGTACAGAGACCCAGTACTTC	CASSSRQGGTETQYF
15	TRBD2	TRBV9	TRBJ2-3	-	TGTGCCAGCAGTGAGAAAGGGAGGGACCGGGGTACGCAGTATTTT	CASSEKGRDRGTQYF
16	TRBD2	TRBV24-1	TRBJ2-2	-	TGTGCCACCAGTGATGCGGGACTAGCGAGGACCGGGGAGCTGTTTTTT	CATSDAGLARTGELFF
17	TRBD1	TRBV5-1	TRBJ1-3	-	TGCGCCAGCAGCTTAGTACAGGGGGCAGTGACGGGAAACACCATATATTTT	CASSLVQGAVTGNTIYF
17	TRBD2	TRBV9	TRBJ2-4	-	TGTGCCAGCAGCGTAGTGGCTAGCGGGAGGGGGAAAAACATTCAGTACTTC	CASSVVASGRGKNIQYF
13	-	TRBV27	TRBJ1-5	once	TGTGCCAGCAGTTTAGGGGGCTATCAGCCCCAGCATTTT	CASSLGGYQPQHF
13	TRBD1	TRBV28	TRBJ1-5	-	TGTGCCAGTGGGACAGGAGGGGGCCAGCCCCAGCATTTT	CASGTGGGQPQHF
15	-	TRBV28	TRBJ1-2	-	TGTGCCAGCAGTCGAAAACAGGCGTCCTTCCGGGGCTACACCTTC	CASSRKQASFRGYTF
13	-	TRBV30	TRBJ1-3	-	TGTGCCTGCGCTGCAGACTCTGGAAACACCATATATTTT	CACAADSGNTIYF
16	-	TRBV28	TRBJ2-7	-	TGTGCCAGCACCTCCCCGGGGGTCCATCGGGTCTACGAGCAGTACTTC	CASTSPGVHRVYEQYF
16	TRBD2	TRBV10-3	TRBJ2-1	-	TGTGCCATCAGTGAGTCGATCGGCGGGAGAGGGAATGAGCAGTTCTTC	CAISESIGGRGNEQFF
15	TRBD1	TRBV6-5	TRBJ1-5	-	TGTGCCAGCAGCCCCGGGACAGGGGGCCAACAGCCCCAGCATTTT	CASSPGTGGQQPQHF
18	-	TRBV21-1	TRBJ2-2	-	TGTGCCAGCAGCAAGGTAGTTTCCGGGACATCGAACACCGGGGAGCTGTTTTTT	CASSKVVSGTSNTGELFF
15	-	TRBV7-2	TRBJ1-3	-	TGTGCCAGCAGCTTTTGGAGGGGCTCTGGAAACACCATATATTTT	CASSFWRGSGNTIYF
14	-	TRBV2	TRBJ1-2	once	TGTGCCAGCAGTGAAAACAGATCGAACTATGGCTACACCTTC	CASSENRSNYGYTF